The 23 T cell receptor beta chains presented below share a single source sample, sequenced in a study of Ad26.COV2.S vaccination and SARS-CoV-2 variants. Some clones are missing from TCRdb's copy, which holds only in-frame ones; the method was immunoSEQ multiplex PCR. The data show approximately 400,000 clones, around 82% seen once. As for treatment: 19 received Ad26.COV2.S at low or high dose, single or two shots; about 5 received placebo; per-sample allocation not given. Samples came from day 63 after the first vaccine or placebo injection. The sequencing used peripheral blood, collected in a trial of Ad26.COV2.S vaccine versus placebo. The receptors stem from a person aged 18-65 years who received the Ad26.COV2.S COVID-19 vaccine or a placebo.

The genes are TRBV15 and TRBJ2-3; maybe TRBD2 (5 bases). From germline, CDR1 is LNHNV and CDR2 YYDKDF (reference sequence). Trimming cost V 5 bases and J 6 bases, with 21 bases left between them. The CDR3 is 16 residues long. CDR3 amino acids: CATSSRPLGLIDTQYF. CDR3 coding DNA: TGTGCCACCAGCTCCCGACCTCTTGGACTCATCGATACGCAGTATTTT.

The chain recombines TRBV4-1 with TRBJ1-2; D remains ambiguous. The germline CDR1 and CDR2 sequences are MGHRA and YSYEKL. This CDR3 is 14 amino acids long. The ends were cut back, 1 base at V and 1 base at J, with 7 bases in the middle. The CDR3 region has the DNA TGCGCCAGCAGCCAAGCGACAAGTAACTATGGCTACACCTTC. Translation: CASSQATSNYGYTF.

This clone showed up just once. The chain joins TRBV4-1 to TRBJ2-7; D is unclear. V was pared by 1 base and J by 0 bases, with 10 bases between. Germline loops: CDR1 MGHRA, CDR2 YSYEKL. This CDR3 contains 15 residues. In DNA form, the CDR3 reads TGCGCCAGCAGCCAAGGAGGCAGAAGCTCCTACGAGCAGTACTTC. Translated, it gives CASSQGGRSSYEQYF.

The chain joins TRBV12-3 or TRBV12-4 to TRBJ2-7; TRBD1 agrees at 9 bases. The CDR3 has 13 amino acids. V lost 3 bases, J lost 7 bases, and 4 bases stayed unmatched. The CDR3 DNA sequence: TGTGCCAGCAGTTTTACGACAGGGGGAGAGCAGTACTTC. Its protein is CASSFTTGGEQYF.

This chain links TRBV4-1 with TRBJ1-5; D is unresolved. V gave up 1 base and J gave up 3 bases, with 4 bases separating them. The length of the CDR3 is 13 residues. Germline lookup yields CDR1 MGHRA and CDR2 YSYEKL. CDR3 sequence: CASSQGDNQPQHF. Here the CDR3 DNA reads TGCGCCAGCAGCCAAGGGGACAATCAGCCCCAGCATTTT.

The rearrangement uses TRBV5-4 and TRBJ2-2, with a possible D match to TRBD1 (5 bases). V gave up 5 bases and J gave up 6 bases, with 17 bases separating them. Germline CDR1 is SGHNT and CDR2 is YYREEE (reference sequence). This CDR3 spans 15 amino acids. CDR3 sequence: CASSRTPKDPGELFF. The CDR3 DNA follows: TGTGCCAGCAGTCGGACACCGAAGGATCCCGGGGAGCTGTTTTTT.

This CDR3 is CATSGGKYSNQPQHF. CDR3 DNA: TGTGCCACCAGCGGAGGGAAGTATAGCAATCAGCCCCAGCATTTT. The chain employs TRBV15 and TRBJ1-5; D is undetermined. Germline CDR1 and CDR2: LNHNV and YYDKDF (reference sequence). This CDR3 comprises 15 residues. Between the trimmed V and J ends, which lost 5 bases and 0 bases, there was a span of 11 bases.

The chain joins TRBV11-2 to TRBJ1-2; 8 positions match TRBD1. CDR3 length: 14 amino acids. In germline, CDR1 is SGHAT, CDR2 FQNNGV. The V segment lost 5 bases and the J segment 7 bases; nucleotides outside the gene matches: 9. CDR3 residues: CASSRQGAVGGYTF. CDR3 in DNA: TGTGCCAGCAGCCGCCAGGGGGCTGTGGGTGGCTACACCTTC. Based on the CDR3 plus reference TRBV11-2 and TRBJ1-2, the full variable domain is EAGVAQSPRYKIIEKRQSVAFWCNPISGHATLYWYQQILGQGPKLLIQFQNNGVVDDSQLPKDRFSAERLKGVDSTLKIQPAKLEDSAVYLCASSRQGAVGGYTFGSGTRLTVV.

V usage is TRBV7-9 and J usage is TRBJ2-1; D might be TRBD2 (5 bases). Germline V gene sequence: CDR1 SEHNR, CDR2 FQNEAQ (reference sequence). This CDR3 has 13 residues. Trimming took 1 base from V and 13 from J, leaving 14 bases between them. The CDR3: CASSLGLLGIQFF. CDR3 coding DNA: TGTGCCAGCAGCTTAGGACTACTGGGGATACAGTTCTTC.

The DNA of the CDR3 is TGCGCCAGCAGTGATCCCGGGACAGGGAACACTGAAGCTTTCTTT. Amino acid sequence: CASSDPGTGNTEAFF. The chain carries TRBV10-2 and TRBJ1-1; 8 bases map to TRBD1. Germline CDR1 reads WSHSY; CDR2 reads SAAADI. V was clipped by 3 bases and J by 1 base; unmatched bases: 4. The CDR3 is 15 residues long.

This clone was observed a single time. The chain has TRBV11-2 and TRBJ2-3, with TRBD1 as a possible D gene (5 bases). Trimming left V 4 bases short and J 0 bases short, with 20 bases between. CDR1 is SGHAT, CDR2 FQNNGV, per germline. The CDR3 consists of 18 residues. In nucleotides, the CDR3 is TGTGCCAGCAGCTCCTTAATAGGGGAAAAGCGCAGCACAGATACGCAGTATTTT. This codes for CASSSLIGEKRSTDTQYF.

This chain connects TRBV5-4 to TRBJ2-5; D is uncertain. V shed 1 base and J shed 2 bases, with 9 bases lying between them. The germline V gene encodes CDR1 SGHNT and CDR2 YYREEE (reference sequence). CDR3 length: 14 amino acids. CDR3 region: CASSLMPEQETQYF. The CDR3 region has the DNA TGTGCCAGCAGCTTGATGCCCGAACAAGAGACCCAGTACTTC.

This sequence joins TRBV24-1 and TRBJ2-1; 8 bases are a match to TRBD1. Germline V gene lookup returns CDR1 KGHDR and CDR2 SFDVKD. With 4 bases clipped from V and 5 bases from J, the junction kept 9 bases outside the gene matches. The CDR3 has 16 residues. This chain's CDR3 is CATSEAGGRHDNEQFF. The CDR3 DNA reads TGTGCCACCAGTGAGGCAGGGGGCCGTCATGACAATGAGCAGTTCTTC.

The chain carries TRBV13 and TRBJ1-3; D ambiguous. CDR1 and CDR2 (germline): PRHDT, FYEKMQ (reference sequence). CDR3 length: 14 residues. V lost 4 bases, J lost 0 bases, and 7 bases lay in between. The CDR3 reads CASSSRSSGNTIYF. The DNA of the CDR3 is TGTGCCAGCAGCTCTCGGAGCTCTGGAAACACCATATATTTT.

This chain links TRBV12-3 or TRBV12-4 with TRBJ2-2; D is undetermined. There are 13 residues in the CDR3. V was trimmed by 7 bases and J by 1 base, leaving 7 bases between them. CDR3 region: CASTRMNTGELFF. The CDR3 coding sequence is TGTGCCAGCACCCGAATGAACACCGGGGAGCTGTTTTTT.

J is TRBJ2-1 and V is TRBV5-1; maybe TRBD2 (7 bases). The CDR3 covers 15 residues. Deletions cut 5 bases from V and 1 base from J, with 13 bases between. Germline assignment: CDR1 SGHRS and CDR2 YFSETQ. CDR3 in amino acids: CASSRGGTSYNEQFF. The CDR3 nucleotides read TGCGCCAGCAGTCGCGGGGGCACATCCTACAATGAGCAGTTCTTC.

This clone was seen a single time. This CDR3 reads CASSLKILAPASSYEQYF. CDR3 sequence (DNA): TGTGCCAGCAGCTTAAAGATCCTAGCCCCCGCTAGCTCCTACGAGCAGTACTTC. The chain couples TRBV7-2 to TRBJ2-7; possibly TRBD2 for D (5 bases). Trimming cost V 2 bases and J 0 bases, with 20 bases left between them. This CDR3 comprises 18 residues. Germline V gene sequence: CDR1 SGHTA, CDR2 FQGNSA.

The rearrangement uses TRBV7-3 and TRBJ1-5; D possibly corresponds to TRBD1 (6 bases). Germline-derived CDR1 and CDR2 are SGHTA and FQGTGA. The CDR3 consists of 12 residues. V was clipped by 6 bases and J by 7 bases, with 10 bases between them. The CDR3 loop is CASSVDRQPQHF. The CDR3 coding sequence is TGTGCCAGCAGTGTGGACAGACAGCCCCAGCATTTT.

The CDR3 sequence is CASSQERRRTGVYGYTF. The CDR3 nucleotides read TGTGCCAGCAGCCAAGAGCGCCGGAGGACAGGGGTCTATGGCTACACCTTC. The V gene is TRBV3-1 (or the pseudogene TRBV3-2), the J gene TRBJ1-2; 9 bases align to TRBD1. J was trimmed by 4 bases and V by 0 bases; bases with no gene match: 9. The CDR3 sequence is 17 residues long. CDR1 is LGHDT, CDR2 YNNKEL, per germline (reference sequence).

This rearrangement joins TRBV14 to TRBJ2-7; 8 nucleotides agree with TRBD1. Germline V gene sequence: CDR1 SGHDN, CDR2 FVKESK. Trimming at V came to 4 bases and at J to 3 bases, leaving 5 bases not matched to a gene. There are 14 residues in the CDR3. The CDR3 DNA sequence: TGTGCCAGCAGCCCGAGGACAGGGCTCTACGAGCAGTACTTC. This codes for CASSPRTGLYEQYF. Full variable domain (missing parts from reference TRBV14 and TRBJ2-7): EAGVTQFPSHSVIEKGQTVTLRCDPISGHDNLYWYRRVMGKEIKFLLHFVKESKQDESGMPNNRFLAERTGGTYSTLKVQPAELEDSGVYFCASSPRTGLYEQYFGPGTRLTVT.

V gene TRBV25-1 combines with J gene TRBJ1-1; D remains unclear. Germline V lookup: CDR1 MGHDK, CDR2 SYGVNS. This CDR3 comprises 13 residues. The germline V and J ends were trimmed by 5 bases and 7 bases, with 14 bases remaining between them. The CDR3 protein is CASSSTPSFEAFF. CDR3 in DNA: TGTGCCAGCAGTTCTACTCCATCATTTGAAGCTTTCTTT.

This clone was found once. V and J are TRBV19 and TRBJ2-7, with TRBD1 matching over 7 bases. After removal of 1 base from V and 1 base from J, the junction contained 1 base not matched to a gene. CDR1 is LNHDA, CDR2 SQIVND, per germline (reference sequence). CDR3 length: 14 residues. DNA for the CDR3: TGTGCCAGTAGTATAGGACAGGGTTCCTACGAGCAGTACTTC. Its protein product is CASSIGQGSYEQYF. Full variable domain (remainder filled in from reference TRBV19 and TRBJ2-7): DGGITQSPKYLFRKEGQNVTLSCEQNLNHDAMYWYRQDPGQGLRLIYYSQIVNDFQKGDIAEGYSVSREKKESFPLTVTSAQKNPTAFYLCASSIGQGSYEQYFGPGTRLTVT.

The J gene is TRBJ1-5, the V gene TRBV27; D unclear. V lost 3 bases and J 2 bases, leaving 5 bases between the germline ends. Germline V gene sequence: CDR1 MNHEY, CDR2 SMNVEV (reference sequence). This CDR3 has 13 amino acids. CDR3 protein: CASSFRRNQPQHF. The CDR3 coding sequence is TGTGCCAGCAGTTTTAGGCGCAATCAGCCCCAGCATTTT.